The present entry profiles one T cell receptor (beta chain) with its context. This clonotype was counted between two and nine times. Its antigen remains undetermined. No quality values exist for individual bases; no much larger clone is one base distant. Stable Graves' hyperthyroidism was defined as no progression to ophthalmopathy during 18 months of follow-up. Hyperthyroidism patients were newly diagnosed, with disease duration under 2 months, and aged 18 to 65 years. The study excluded patients with uncontrolled infections, other autoimmune diseases, pregnancy or lactation. Clinical symptoms, serum thyroxine and TRAb, thyroid ultrasound, and orbital computed tomography formed the basis for the diagnoses. Ficoll-Paque density gradient centrifugation was used to isolate PBMCs from approximately 10 ml of fresh peripheral blood. Trizol reagent was used to extract total RNA, and RNA quality was then checked on an Agilent 2100 Bioanalyzer.

Including the terminal cysteine and phenylalanine, the CDR3 comprises 14 residues. The DNA shown is the 42-base CDR3, in frame from base 1. The germline V gene (reference sequence) gives CDR1 as LNHNV and CDR2 as YYDKDF. From V the trimming removes 2 bases and from J it removes 5 bases, while the gene matches leave 5 bases of the junction unaccounted for. The data derive from a study of T cells in Graves' hyperthyroidism and ophthalmopathy (dated 2019 in TCRdb). Looking at the study overall: Peripheral blood samples were taken at initial diagnosis, before any treatment was given. Once sampling was done, hyperthyroidism patients were given methimazole at a starting dose of 30 mg daily, whereas ophthalmopathy patients were given high-dose intravenous methylprednisolone. The study also compared thyroid tissue and blood T-cell repertoires from 5 to 7 Graves' hyperthyroidism patients. Prospective prediction of ophthalmopathy was tested in an independent validation cohort consisting of 18 to 20 hyperthyroidism patients and some 15 patients who later progressed to ophthalmopathy. The approximately 100 discovery patients were divided at random into training and test sets in a 7:3 ratio. According to the paper, TCR Vbeta CDR3 sequencing was carried out on approximately 140 peripheral blood samples, which came from fewer than 50 ophthalmopathy, under 80 hyperthyroidism and approximately 17 progressor patients. A discovery cohort of around 100 patients, 43 with Graves' ophthalmopathy and approximately 57 with stable Graves' hyperthyroidism, was used to find distinguishing TCR V-J signatures.

The TCR beta CDR3 regions were amplified from the RNA transcripts. The first round of RT-PCR for the TCR CDR3 was performed with the HTBI primer set and the Qiagen OneStep RT-PCR kit. Libraries were constructed in a second round of multiplex PCR, after which size selection and purification were carried out. Paired-end sequencing of the libraries was performed with 100 bp reads on an Illumina HiSeq2000. Regarding the original processing steps: SOAPnuke was used to process the raw data, with reads discarded if the reads contained adapters or uncalled bases, had a mean Phred below 15, or lacked an exact constant-primer or identifier match. High-quality paired reads were merged using COPE v1.2.5, and each unique nucleotide sequence was defined as a clonotype. Clonotypes were aligned to IMGT TRBV, TRBD and TRBJ reference segments using MiTCR v1.1. The analysis was restricted to V-J combinations with a frequency above 0.0001, which together covered about 99% of the repertoires. A TCS score was defined as the ratio of F50 (clonal expansion) to E x V (chaos), with BLOSUM62-based TCRdist applied between CDR3 peptides within each V-J. Welch's t-statistics and random forest reduced 500 to 650 V-J features to 10 to 15, which were used in a naive Bayes classifier (R e1071). TCRdb handled the public reads itself, with Q25 trimming in fastp and clone calling in MiXCR, and kept productive beta chains. For every CDR3 protein sequence, its rows merge into one entry that carries the most common genes and DNA. None of the V and J calls come from the authors' own analysis; TCRdb made them. The sample table shows some 620,000 distinct CDR3 sequences, and roughly 17% are seen once. Approximately 3.8% of the sample belongs to the ten largest clones.

Broad study findings and their caveats: During validation, the model predicted progression to ophthalmopathy a median of roughly 7.1 months ahead of onset, with roughly 65% sensitivity and roughly 72% specificity. No statistical method was used to set the sample size in advance, and investigators knew the group allocation. In cross-validation, a model built on a 13 V-J signature told ophthalmopathy apart from stable hyperthyroidism with approximately 90% sensitivity and roughly 82% specificity, and in testing the same model reached 80%/75%. Most expanded thyroid clonotypes (frequency above 0.001) were also found in blood, which suggests that blood repertoires may mirror thyroid immune responses.

The source of this sequence is a young woman with Graves' hyperthyroidism. Material: blood. Recombination joined TRBV15 with TRBJ2-7; a stretch of 8 junction bases matches TRBD1. The bases are TGTGCCACCAGCAGATCAGGGGGCTGGAACGAGCAGTACTTC. This codes for CATSRSGGWNEQYF.